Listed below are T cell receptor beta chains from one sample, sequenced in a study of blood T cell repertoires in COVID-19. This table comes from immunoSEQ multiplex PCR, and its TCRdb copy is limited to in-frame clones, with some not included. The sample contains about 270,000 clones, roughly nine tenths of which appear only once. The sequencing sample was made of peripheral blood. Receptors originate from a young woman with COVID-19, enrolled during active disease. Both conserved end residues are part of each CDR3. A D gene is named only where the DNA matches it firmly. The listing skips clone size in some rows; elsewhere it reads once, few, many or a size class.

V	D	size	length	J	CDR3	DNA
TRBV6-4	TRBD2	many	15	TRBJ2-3	CASSDASGGADTQYF	TGTGCCAGCAGTGACGCTAGCGGGGGGGCAGATACGCAGTATTTT
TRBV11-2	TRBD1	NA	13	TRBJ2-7	CASSLGQTYEQYF	TGTGCCAGCAGCTTGGGACAGACCTACGAGCAGTACTTC
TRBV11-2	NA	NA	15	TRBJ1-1	CASSDETTVNTEAFF	TGTGCCAGCAGCGACGAGACGACAGTAAACACTGAAGCTTTCTTT
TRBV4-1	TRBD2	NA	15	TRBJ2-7	CASSHASGGTYEQYF	TGCGCCAGCAGCCATGCTAGCGGGGGGACCTACGAGCAGTACTTC
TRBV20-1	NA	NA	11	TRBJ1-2	CSAYPLNGYTF	TGCAGTGCTTACCCTCTAAATGGCTACACCTTC
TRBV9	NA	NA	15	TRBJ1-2	CASSVQARLNYGYTF	TGTGCCAGCAGCGTTCAGGCCCGGCTTAACTATGGCTACACCTTC
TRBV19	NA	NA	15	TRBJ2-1	CASSIGLDEYNEQFF	TGTGCCAGTAGTATAGGACTAGACGAATACAATGAGCAGTTCTTC
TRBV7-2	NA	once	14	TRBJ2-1	CASSLIPRGNEQFF	TGTGCCAGCAGCTTAATCCCTCGGGGGAATGAGCAGTTCTTC
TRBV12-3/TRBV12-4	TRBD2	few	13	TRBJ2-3	CASSPLLAGGQYF	TGTGCCAGCAGTCCCCTACTAGCGGGGGGGCAGTATTTT
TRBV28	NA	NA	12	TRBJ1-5	CASSPPGRPQHF	TGTGCCAGCAGTCCCCCCGGGAGGCCCCAGCATTTT
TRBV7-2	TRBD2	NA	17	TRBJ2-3	CASSWLTTSGGTDTQYF	TGTGCCAGCAGCTGGCTAACGACTAGCGGGGGCACAGATACGCAGTATTTT
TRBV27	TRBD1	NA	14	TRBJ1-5	CASSPGTGDQPQHF	TGTGCCAGCAGTCCCGGGACAGGGGATCAGCCCCAGCATTTT
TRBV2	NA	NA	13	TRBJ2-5	CASSRQPQETQYF	TGTGCCAGCAGTAGACAGCCTCAAGAGACCCAGTACTTC
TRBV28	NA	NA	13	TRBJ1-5	CASSSWPAGPQHF	TGTGCCAGCAGTTCCTGGCCAGCGGGGCCCCAGCATTTT
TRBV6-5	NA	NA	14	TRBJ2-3	CASRLQASTDTQYF	TGTGCCAGCAGACTACAGGCGAGCACAGATACGCAGTATTTT
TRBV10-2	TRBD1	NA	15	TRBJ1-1	CASRATTGVGTEAFF	TGCGCCAGCAGGGCTACGACAGGGGTAGGCACTGAAGCTTTCTTT
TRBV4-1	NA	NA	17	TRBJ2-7	CASSQDRSRTPSPKVYF	TGCGCCAGCAGCCAAGATCGATCACGGACACCATCCCCGAAGGTGTACTTC
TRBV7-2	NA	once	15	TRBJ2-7	CASSLVVPPRDEQYF	TGTGCCAGCAGCTTAGTAGTACCCCCGCGGGACGAGCAGTACTTC
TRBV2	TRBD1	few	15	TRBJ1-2	CASIPGGGSYYGYTF	TGTGCCAGCATCCCAGGGGGCGGATCTTACTATGGCTACACCTTC
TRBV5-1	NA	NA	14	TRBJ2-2	CASSLRLVSGELFF	TGCGCCAGCAGCTTGCGACTAGTATCCGGGGAGCTGTTTTTT
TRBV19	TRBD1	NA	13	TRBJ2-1	CASEGANDNEQFF	TGTGCCAGTGAGGGGGCCAACGACAATGAGCAGTTCTTC
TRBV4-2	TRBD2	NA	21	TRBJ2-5	CASSQETFNLFIAGQQETQYF	TGTGCCAGCAGCCAAGAGACCTTTAATTTATTTATAGCGGGGCAACAAGAGACCCAGTACTTC
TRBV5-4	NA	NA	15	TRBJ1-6	CASSLKQPVDSPLHF	TGTGCCAGCAGCCTGAAACAACCAGTCGATTCACCCCTCCACTTT
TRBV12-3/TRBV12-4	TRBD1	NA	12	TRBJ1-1	CASTAGGTEAFF	TGTGCCAGCACCGCAGGGGGCACTGAAGCTTTCTTT
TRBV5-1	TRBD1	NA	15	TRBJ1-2	CASSFRTGEDYGYTF	TGCGCCAGCAGCTTTCGGACAGGGGAGGACTATGGCTACACCTTC
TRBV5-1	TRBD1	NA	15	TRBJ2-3	CASTPWDSLTDTQYF	TGCGCCAGCACCCCCTGGGACAGTCTCACAGATACGCAGTATTTT
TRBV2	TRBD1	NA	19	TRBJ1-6	CASSRQGALHLSYNSPLHF	TGTGCCAGCAGCCGTCAGGGGGCCCTTCATCTTTCCTATAATTCACCCCTCCACTTT
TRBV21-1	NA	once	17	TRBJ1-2	CASSKERDRGRNYGYTF	TGTGCCAGCAGCAAAGAGCGGGACAGGGGGCGGAACTATGGCTACACCTTC
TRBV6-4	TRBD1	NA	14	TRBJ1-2	CASSDRTGAGGYTF	TGTGCCAGCAGTGACCGGACAGGGGCGGGTGGCTACACCTTC
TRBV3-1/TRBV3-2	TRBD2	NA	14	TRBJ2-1	CASSQQAGGNEQFF	TGTGCCAGCAGCCAACAGGCGGGGGGCAATGAGCAGTTCTTC
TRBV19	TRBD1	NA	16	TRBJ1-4	CASKPGQGVLGEKLFF	TGTGCCAGCAAACCGGGACAGGGCGTTTTAGGCGAAAAACTGTTTTTT
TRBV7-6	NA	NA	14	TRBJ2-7	CASSLAWRGYEQYF	TGTGCCAGCAGCTTAGCGTGGAGGGGCTACGAGCAGTACTTC
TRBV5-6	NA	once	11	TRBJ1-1	CASGRGAEAFF	TGTGCCAGCGGCAGGGGCGCTGAAGCTTTCTTT
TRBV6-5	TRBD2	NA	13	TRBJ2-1	CASGTSGINEQFF	TGTGCCAGCGGGACTAGCGGCATAAATGAGCAGTTCTTC
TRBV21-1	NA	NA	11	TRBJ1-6	CASSTRSPLHF	TGTGCCAGCAGCACGCGTTCACCCCTCCACTTT
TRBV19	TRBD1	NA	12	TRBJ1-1	CATTGGYAEAFF	TGTGCCACCACAGGGGGCTACGCTGAAGCTTTCTTT
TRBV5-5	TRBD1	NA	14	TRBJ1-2	CASSPGGAVYGYTF	TGTGCCAGCAGCCCAGGGGGCGCAGTCTATGGCTACACCTTC
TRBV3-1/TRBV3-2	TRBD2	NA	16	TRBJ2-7	CASSQKTSAFYYEQYF	TGTGCCAGCAGCCAAAAGACTAGCGCCTTTTACTACGAGCAGTACTTC
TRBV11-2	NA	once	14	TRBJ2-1	CASSLSSSNNEQFF	TGTGCCAGCAGCTTATCTTCTAGCAACAATGAGCAGTTCTTC
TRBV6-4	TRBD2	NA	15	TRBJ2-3	CASSYERGVTDTQYF	TGTGCCAGCAGCTACGAGCGGGGGGTCACAGATACGCAGTATTTT
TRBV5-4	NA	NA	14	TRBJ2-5	CASSLGTAGETQYF	TGTGCCAGCAGCTTAGGGACGGCGGGGGAGACCCAGTACTTC
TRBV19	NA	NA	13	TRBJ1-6	CASGRGSGSPLHF	TGTGCCAGTGGGAGGGGTAGTGGTTCACCCCTCCACTTT
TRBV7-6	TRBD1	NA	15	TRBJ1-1	CASSRGQGSNTEAFF	TGTGCCAGCAGCCGGGGACAGGGGTCGAACACTGAAGCTTTCTTT
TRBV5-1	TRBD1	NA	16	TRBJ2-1	CASTSLPGTGLNEQFF	TGCGCCAGCACATCCCTCCCCGGGACAGGGTTGAATGAGCAGTTCTTC
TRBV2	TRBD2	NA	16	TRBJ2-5	CASRASWGLIQETQYF	TGTGCCAGCAGGGCGAGTTGGGGACTAATACAAGAGACCCAGTACTTC
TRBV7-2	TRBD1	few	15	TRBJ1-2	CASSLGLGQGYGYTF	TGTGCCAGCAGCTTAGGGCTGGGACAGGGCTATGGCTACACCTTC
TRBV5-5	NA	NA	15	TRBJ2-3	CASSLAGALTDTQYF	TGTGCCAGCAGCTTGGCAGGGGCTCTGACAGATACGCAGTATTTT
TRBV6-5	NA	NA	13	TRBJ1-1	CASRGQIGPEAFF	TGTGCCAGCAGAGGACAGATCGGTCCTGAAGCTTTCTTT
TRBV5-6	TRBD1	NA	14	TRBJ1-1	CASRRQGWNTEAFF	TGTGCCAGCAGGCGACAGGGTTGGAACACTGAAGCTTTCTTT
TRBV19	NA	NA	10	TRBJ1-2	CASSHRGYTF	TGTGCCAGTAGTCATAGAGGCTACACCTTC
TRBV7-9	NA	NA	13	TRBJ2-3	CASTPRSTDTQYF	TGTGCCAGCACCCCTCGGAGCACAGATACGCAGTATTTT